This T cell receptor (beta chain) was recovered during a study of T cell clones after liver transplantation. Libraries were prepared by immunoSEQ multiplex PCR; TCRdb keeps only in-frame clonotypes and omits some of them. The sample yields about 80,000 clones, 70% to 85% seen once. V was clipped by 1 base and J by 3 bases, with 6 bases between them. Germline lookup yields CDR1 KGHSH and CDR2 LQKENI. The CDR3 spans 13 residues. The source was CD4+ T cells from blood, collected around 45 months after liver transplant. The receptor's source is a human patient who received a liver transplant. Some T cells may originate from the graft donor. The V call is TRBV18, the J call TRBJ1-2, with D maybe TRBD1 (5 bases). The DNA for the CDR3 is TGTGCCAGCTCACCACGCAGGGACTATGGCTACACCTTC. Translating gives CASSPRRDYGYTF.